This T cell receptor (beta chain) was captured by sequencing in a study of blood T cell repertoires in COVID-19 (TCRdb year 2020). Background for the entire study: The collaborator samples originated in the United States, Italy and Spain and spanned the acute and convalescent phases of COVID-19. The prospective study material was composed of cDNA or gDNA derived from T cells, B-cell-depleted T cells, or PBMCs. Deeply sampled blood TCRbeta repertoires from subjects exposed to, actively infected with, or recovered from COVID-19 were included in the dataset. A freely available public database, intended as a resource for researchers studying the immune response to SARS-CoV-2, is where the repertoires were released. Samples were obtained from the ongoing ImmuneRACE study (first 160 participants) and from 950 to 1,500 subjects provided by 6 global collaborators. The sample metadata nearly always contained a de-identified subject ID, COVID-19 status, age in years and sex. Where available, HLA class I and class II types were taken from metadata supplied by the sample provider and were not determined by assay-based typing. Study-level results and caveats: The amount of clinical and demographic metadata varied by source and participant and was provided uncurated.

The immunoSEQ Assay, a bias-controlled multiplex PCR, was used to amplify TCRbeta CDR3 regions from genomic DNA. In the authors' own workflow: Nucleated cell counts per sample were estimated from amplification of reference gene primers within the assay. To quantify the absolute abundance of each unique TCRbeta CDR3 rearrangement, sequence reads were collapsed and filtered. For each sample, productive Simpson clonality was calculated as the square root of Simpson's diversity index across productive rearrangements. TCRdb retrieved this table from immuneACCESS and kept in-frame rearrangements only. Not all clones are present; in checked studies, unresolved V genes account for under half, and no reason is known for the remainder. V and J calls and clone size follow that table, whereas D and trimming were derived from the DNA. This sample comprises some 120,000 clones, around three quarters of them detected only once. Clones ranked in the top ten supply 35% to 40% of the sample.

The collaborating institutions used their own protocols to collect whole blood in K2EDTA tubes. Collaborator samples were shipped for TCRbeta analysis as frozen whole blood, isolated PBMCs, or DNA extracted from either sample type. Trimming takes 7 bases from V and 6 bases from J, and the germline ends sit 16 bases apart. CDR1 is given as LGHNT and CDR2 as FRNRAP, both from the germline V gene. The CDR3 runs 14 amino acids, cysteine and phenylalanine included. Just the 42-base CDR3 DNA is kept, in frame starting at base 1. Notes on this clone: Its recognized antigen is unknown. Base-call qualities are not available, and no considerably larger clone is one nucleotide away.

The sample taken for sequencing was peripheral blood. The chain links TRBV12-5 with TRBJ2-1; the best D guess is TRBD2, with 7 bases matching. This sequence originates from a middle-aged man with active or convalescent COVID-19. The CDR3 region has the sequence CASVWGGGLNEQFF. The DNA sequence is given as TGTGCTAGTGTCTGGGGCGGGGGCCTCAATGAGCAGTTCTTC.